This entry lists 8 T cell receptor beta chains sequenced from one sample in a study of T cells in Graves' hyperthyroidism and ophthalmopathy. Amplification yielded TCR beta CDR3 regions, with RNA transcripts as the source. A first-round RT-PCR of the TCR CDR3 used the HTBI primer set. MiXCR, run by TCRdb on the multiplex PCR reads, gives a single entry per CDR3 protein. Among fewer than 350,000 distinct CDR3 sequences listed, roughly 21% were seen once. Sequencing was carried out using blood. These receptors originate from a woman in her 50s with Graves' hyperthyroidism.

This clonotype occurred many times. The chain couples TRBV20-1 to TRBJ2-5; D may be TRBD2 (6 bases). CDR1 is DFQATT, CDR2 SNEGSKA, per germline (reference sequence). V lost 0 bases and J lost 13, with 12 bases in between. The CDR3 totals 11 residues. The CDR3: CSAREGEEVYF. The CDR3 coding sequence is TGCAGTGCTAGAGAAGGGGAGGAGGTGTACTTC.

This clonotype was picked up many times. The chain carries TRBV18 and TRBJ1-2; tentatively, D is TRBD1 (5 bases). The CDR3 runs to 15 residues. V was pared by 6 bases and J by 4 bases, with 18 bases between. Germline values: CDR1 KGHSH, CDR2 LQKENI. CDR3 DNA sequence: TGTGCCAGCTCTCCCCAGACAGAACCACGCTATGGCTACACCTTC. Protein sequence: CASSPQTEPRYGYTF.

This clonotype was counted at least ten times. The chain recombines TRBV30 with TRBJ1-3, with D possibly TRBD1 on 6 matching bases. The CDR3 has 15 residues. In germline, CDR1 is GTSNPN, CDR2 SVGIG (reference sequence). V shed 1 base and J shed 0 bases, with 10 bases lying between them. The chain's CDR3 is CAWSGDIASGNTIYF. The CDR3 nucleotides are TGTGCCTGGAGTGGGGACATTGCCTCTGGAAACACCATATATTTT.

The chain employs TRBV5-5 and TRBJ2-7; D may be TRBD1 (6 bases). Germline values: CDR1 SGHKS, CDR2 YYEKEE (reference sequence). V was pared by 4 bases and J by 7 bases, with 24 bases between. The CDR3 sequence is 16 residues long. CDR3 bases: TGTGCCAGCAGCGTCACCACAGGGATAGAGACGTTGGAGCAGTACTTC. It is translated as CASSVTTGIETLEQYF.

The sample holds a few counts of this clonotype. The gene calls are TRBV28 and TRBJ2-7; TRBD1 matches at 7 bases. The CDR3 is 13 residues long. Unmatched junction bases numbered 4, after V lost 4 bases and J lost 4 bases. Looked up from germline, CDR1 is MDHEN and CDR2 is SYDVKM. The CDR3 spells CASSWTGVYEQYF. As DNA, the CDR3 is TGTGCCAGCAGTTGGACAGGCGTTTACGAGCAGTACTTC.

This clonotype has just a few counts. The rearrangement uses TRBV28 and TRBJ1-6, with D hard to call. Germline CDR1 is MDHEN and CDR2 is SYDVKM. There are 13 residues in the CDR3. Trimming left V 5 bases short and J 4 bases short, with 6 bases between. The DNA for the CDR3 is TGTGCCAGCAGTCCGGGGTATAATTCACCCCTCCACTTT. Amino acid sequence: CASSPGYNSPLHF.

This clonotype was found many times. The V gene is TRBV6-1, the J gene TRBJ2-7; 8 bases are shared with TRBD1. Germline assignment: CDR1 MNHNS and CDR2 SASEGT. This CDR3 has 15 amino acids. V lost 7 bases and J lost 4; bases outside the gene matches: 12. CDR3 in DNA: TGTGCCAGCACCACCTCACCTCAGGGGGCGTACGAGCAGTACTTC. This gives the protein CASTTSPQGAYEQYF.

This clonotype was observed many times. The chain combines TRBV20-1 with TRBJ2-7; 7 nucleotides match TRBD1. The V gene's germline CDR1 is DFQATT and CDR2 SNEGSKA (reference sequence). Germline trimming cut 1 base from V and 2 bases from J; bases unmatched to any gene: 5. This CDR3 comprises 14 residues. The CDR3 here is CSARAWDRAYEQYF. The CDR3 nucleotides read TGCAGTGCTAGAGCTTGGGACAGAGCCTACGAGCAGTACTTC.